The rows below give T cell receptor beta chains drawn from one sample of a study of T-cell reconstitution after alpha-beta-depleted transplantation in children. MiXCR, run by TCRdb on the PCR reads, gives a single entry per CDR3 protein. The sample yields about 610,000 distinct CDR3 sequences, roughly a tenth seen once. The input for sequencing was PBMCs from the stem cell graft donor, taken from the stem cell graft. All receptors come from a human donor who donated a stem cell graft to a child with acute myeloid leukemia. Both conserved end residues are part of each CDR3. Each record gives: D gene, V gene, J gene, clone size, CDR3 DNA, CDR3 protein. D genes are given only for firm matches. For some rows the clone size is stated as once, few or many, or as a class when expanded; others skip it.

>NA|TRBV12-3/TRBV12-4|TRBJ2-2|many
TGCGCCAGCAGCTTGAGGGGGGCCGGGGAGCTGTTTTTT
CASSLRGAGELFF
>TRBD2|TRBV6-2/TRBV6-3|TRBJ2-5|few
TGTGCCAGCAGTTACGTGGCAGGGGGCGTGAAGCGGGAGGGCCGCGAGACCCAGTACTTC
CASSYVAGGVKREGRETQYF
>NA|TRBV11-1|TRBJ1-1|many
TGTGCCAGCAGCTTTCCCTCAGGGATTGGATTGTTAAACACTGAAGCTTTCTTT
CASSFPSGIGLLNTEAFF
>NA|TRBV29-1|TRBJ2-7|many
TGCAGCGTTGTCCGGGACGTCTCCTACGAGCAGTACTTC
CSVVRDVSYEQYF
>TRBD1|TRBV27|TRBJ1-1|few
TGTGCCAGCAGTTTCTCTACCACGACAGGGCCTGAAGCTTTCTTT
CASSFSTTTGPEAFF
>TRBD2|TRBV6-5|TRBJ2-3|many
TGTGCCAGCAGTTACTCGACGTGGGGGCGGGAGGCGACCACAGATACGCAGTATTTT
CASSYSTWGREATTDTQYF
>NA|TRBV7-2|TRBJ1-1|NA
TGTGCCAGCAGCTTAGGGGGGGGGCTTGAAGCTTTCTTT
CASSLGGGLEAFF
>NA|TRBV21-1|TRBJ2-3|NA
TGTGCCAGCAGCATGGAAACGGGGCATAGCGGGAGGGAAGATACGCAGTATTTT
CASSMETGHSGREDTQYF
>NA|TRBV27|TRBJ2-5|NA
TGTGCCAGCAAAGGATTACGGGGCCAAGAGACCCAGTACTTC
CASKGLRGQETQYF
>NA|TRBV2|TRBJ2-3|few
TGTGCCAGCAGTGAAGCGGGGGGCCCCGATGATACGCAGTATTTT
CASSEAGGPDDTQYF
>TRBD2|TRBV7-2|TRBJ2-1|NA
TGTGCCAGCAGCCGGGGGCTGCGGGGGGTGAACAATGAGCAGTTCTTC
CASSRGLRGVNNEQFF
>NA|TRBV29-1|TRBJ1-2|NA
TGCAGCGTCGTGCCGGACGGTCGAGCTAACTATGGCTACACCTTC
CSVVPDGRANYGYTF
>NA|TRBV11-1|TRBJ1-2|NA
TGTGCCAGCAGCTCGGGACACCCGAAACCCCAGGTCTATGGCTACACCTTC
CASSSGHPKPQVYGYTF
>NA|TRBV9|TRBJ2-7|many
TGTGCCAGCAGCGTAGCCCTATCCTACGAGCAGTACTTC
CASSVALSYEQYF
>NA|TRBV5-1|TRBJ2-1|many
TGCGCCAGCAGCCTGGGACAGAGTGGACTAGTCTACAATGAGCAGTTCTTC
CASSLGQSGLVYNEQFF
>NA|TRBV29-1|TRBJ2-7|many
TGCAGCGTTGAAACTACAACCTACGAGCAGTACTTC
CSVETTTYEQYF
>NA|TRBV28|TRBJ2-7|many
TGTGCCAGCAGTTTCCCCCAAGCTCACGAGCAGTACTTC
CASSFPQAHEQYF
>NA|TRBV6-1|TRBJ2-7|many
TGTGCCAGCAGCCGAAGCTCTACCGGGACGGCCTCCTACGAGCAGTACTTC
CASSRSSTGTASYEQYF
>TRBD2|TRBV5-1|TRBJ2-5|NA
TGCGCCAGCAGCGCCTGGACTAGCCAAGAGACCCAGTACTTC
CASSAWTSQETQYF
>NA|TRBV3-1|TRBJ2-7|NA
TGTGCCAGCAAGGCAGGGTTGGACTACGAGCAGTACTTC
CASKAGLDYEQYF
>TRBD2|TRBV10-3|TRBJ2-3|many
TGTGCCATCAGACCGGGACTAGCGGGATCCACAGATACGCAGTATTTT
CAIRPGLAGSTDTQYF
>NA|TRBV4-2|TRBJ2-5|NA
TGTGCCAGCAGCCAAGCCAAGGGCGGGGAAGAGACCCAGTACTTC
CASSQAKGGEETQYF
>NA|TRBV3-1|TRBJ2-7|few
TGTGCCAGCAGCCAGGAGACCATCTACGAGCAGTACTTC
CASSQETIYEQYF
>NA|TRBV7-2|TRBJ1-1|NA
TGTGCCAGCAGCTTAGGAGGAGTTGAAGCTTTCTTT
CASSLGGVEAFF
>NA|TRBV3-1|TRBJ2-7|NA
TGTGCCAGCTGCGTCCGGAGGGACAGCTCCTACGAGCAGTACTTC
CASCVRRDSSYEQYF
>NA|TRBV7-2|TRBJ2-7|NA
TGTGCCAGCAGCTTAGCGTTTAGCACCTACGAGCAGTACTTC
CASSLAFSTYEQYF
>TRBD2|TRBV20-1|TRBJ2-5|few
TGCAGTGCTAGGGAGGGACTACCAAGCGACCAGTACTTC
CSAREGLPSDQYF